This T cell receptor beta chain comes out of a study of blood T cell repertoires in COVID-19 (dated by TCRdb to 2018 to 2020). For the wider study: Samples from collaborators originated in the United States, Italy and Spain and spanned both the acute and convalescent phases of COVID-19. The prospective study material was composed of cDNA or gDNA derived from T cells, B-cell-depleted T cells, or PBMCs. Deeply sampled blood TCRbeta repertoires from subjects exposed to, actively infected with, or recovered from COVID-19 were included in the dataset. The repertoires were released in a freely available public database meant as a resource for research on the immune response to SARS-CoV-2. The samples were drawn from the first 160 participants of the ongoing ImmuneRACE study and from 950 to 1,500 subjects provided by 6 global collaborators. The sample metadata nearly always contained a de-identified subject ID, COVID-19 status, age in years and sex. Where HLA class I and class II types were available, the types were taken from metadata supplied by the sample provider, not from assay-based typing.

In the prospective study, participants were roughly 18 to 100 years old, resided in fewer than 25 geographic areas of the United States, and were enrolled through a virtual design. In the prospective study, participants were assigned to cohorts based on the clinical history participants reported in a screening survey and a study questionnaire. In the prospective study, mobile phlebotomists collected whole blood, serum and a nasopharyngeal or oropharyngeal swab from each participant. Over an approximately 2-month period, participants in the prospective study had the option of providing additional blood draws and questionnaires. Before DNA extraction, blood samples from the prospective study were shipped at room temperature or frozen. Including the terminal cysteine and phenylalanine, the CDR3 comprises 16 residues. Only CDR3 DNA is held: 48 bases, read in frame from base 1. For CDR1 and CDR2, the germline V gene lists KGHDR and SFDVKD.

The immunoSEQ Assay, a bias-controlled multiplex PCR, was used to amplify TCRbeta CDR3 regions from genomic DNA. Per the source publication's procedure: The number of nucleated cells in each sample was estimated by amplification of reference gene primers within the assay. To quantify the absolute abundance of each unique TCRbeta CDR3 rearrangement, sequence reads were collapsed and filtered. For each sample, productive Simpson clonality was calculated by taking the square root of Simpson's diversity index across productive rearrangements. Here the immuneACCESS table is served through TCRdb, limited to in-frame sequences with V and J called. Missing clones are a known gap in these copies; in checked studies unresolved V genes cover under half, and the rest lacks a known reason. The DNA was the basis for D and trimming; V, J and clone size are from that table. Present in this sample are fewer than 300,000 clones, about 87% of which were seen just once. Approximately 1.2% of the sample goes to the ten largest clones.

With regard to this clone: Its antigen is unknown. The junction departs from germline at one end; a sequencing error may be responsible.

Overall results and qualifications from the work: The amount of clinical and demographic metadata varied by source and participant and was provided uncurated.

The chain uses TRBV24-1 and TRBJ1-4; 7 of the junction bases match TRBD1. The sequenced sample consisted of PBMCs or T cells enriched from blood (not recorded which). This TCR derives from a middle-aged woman with acute COVID-19. This receptor has the CDR3 CATSDLYTGEAEKLFF. The bases read TGTGCCACCAGCGATTTGTATACAGGGGAAGCTGAAAAACTGTTTTTT.